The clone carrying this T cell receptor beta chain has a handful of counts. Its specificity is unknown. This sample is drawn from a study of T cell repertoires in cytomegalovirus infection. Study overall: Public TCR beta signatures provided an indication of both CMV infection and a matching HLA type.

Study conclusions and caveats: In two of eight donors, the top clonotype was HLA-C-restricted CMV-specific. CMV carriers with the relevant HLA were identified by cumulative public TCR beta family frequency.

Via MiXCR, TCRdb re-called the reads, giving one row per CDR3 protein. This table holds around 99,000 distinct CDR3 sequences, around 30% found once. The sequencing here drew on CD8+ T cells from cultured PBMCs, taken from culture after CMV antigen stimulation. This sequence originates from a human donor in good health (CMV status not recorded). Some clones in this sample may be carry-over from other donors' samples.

The CDR3 sequence is CSALWGGSSYNEQFF. The CDR3 DNA reads TGCAGTGCTCTTTGGGGGGGGAGCTCCTACAATGAGCAGTTCTTC. This chain uses TRBV20-1 with TRBJ2-1, with TRBD2 matching over 7 bases. Germline values: CDR1 DFQATT, CDR2 SNEGSKA (reference sequence). The junction had 7 bases not matched to a gene; V was cut back by 5 bases and J by 0 bases. The CDR3 extends over 15 amino acids.